This T cell receptor (beta chain) stems from a study of CD8 T cells in ankylosing spondylitis. General observations from the study: In ankylosing spondylitis blood, a motif of about 8 highly homologous TCR beta variants appeared characteristic.

Between the trimmed V and J ends, which lost 3 bases and 0 bases, there was a span of 15 bases. This CDR3 spans 17 amino acids. About this clonotype: Its antigen is unknown.

TCRdb ran MiXCR on the 5' RACE reads and lists one entry per CDR3 protein. The repertoire holds about 540,000 distinct CDR3 sequences, with roughly 12% as singletons. This TCR was sampled from a male donor with ankylosing spondylitis. Specimen: blood, either unsorted or a sorted T cell fraction (not recorded which). The rearrangement joins TRBV12-3 or TRBV12-4 to TRBJ2-1, with D possibly matching TRBD2 (7 bases). CDR3 protein: CASSFMRGGNSYNEQFF. CDR3 coding DNA: TGTGCCAGCAGTTTTATGAGGGGGGGGAACTCCTACAATGAGCAGTTCTTC.